The source of this T cell receptor beta chain is a study of blood T cell repertoires in COVID-19. Some clones are missing from TCRdb's copy, which holds only in-frame ones; the method was immunoSEQ multiplex PCR. The sample consists of just over 75,000 clones, about 83% of them appearing once. The germline V and J ends were trimmed by 0 bases and 4 bases, with 9 bases remaining between them. This CDR3 contains 14 residues. CDR1 is SGHTA, CDR2 FQGTGA, per germline. The TCR was taken from a man in his fifties with acute or convalescent COVID-19. The sample comprised peripheral blood. The V gene is TRBV7-3, the J gene TRBJ1-1; no definite D call. For the CDR3, the DNA is TGTGCCAGCAGCTTAACGTGGGCAGGCACTGAAGCTTTCTTT. It specifies CASSLTWAGTEAFF.